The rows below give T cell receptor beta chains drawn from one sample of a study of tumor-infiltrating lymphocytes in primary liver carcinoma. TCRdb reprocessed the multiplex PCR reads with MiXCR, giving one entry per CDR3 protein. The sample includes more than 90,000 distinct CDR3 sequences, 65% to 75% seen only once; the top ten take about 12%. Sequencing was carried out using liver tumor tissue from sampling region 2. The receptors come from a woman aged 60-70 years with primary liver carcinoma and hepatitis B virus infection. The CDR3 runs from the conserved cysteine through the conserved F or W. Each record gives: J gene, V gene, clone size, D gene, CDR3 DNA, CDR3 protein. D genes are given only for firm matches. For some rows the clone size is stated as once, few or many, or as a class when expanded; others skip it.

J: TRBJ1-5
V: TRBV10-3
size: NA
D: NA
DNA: TGTGCCATCAGCGGGGATTGGAATCTGCCCCAGCATTTT
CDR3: CAISGDWNLPQHF

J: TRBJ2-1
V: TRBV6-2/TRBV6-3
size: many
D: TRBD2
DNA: TGTGCCAGCAGTAGGAATCTAGCGGGAGGTCTTTACAATGAGCAGTTCTTC
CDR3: CASSRNLAGGLYNEQFF

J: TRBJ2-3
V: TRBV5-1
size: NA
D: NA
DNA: TGCGCCAGCAGTAACAGCTGGAGGTCCGATACGCAGTATTTT
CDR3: CASSNSWRSDTQYF

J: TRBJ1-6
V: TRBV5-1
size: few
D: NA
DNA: TGCGCCAGCAGCTCCGGGATAGGGAATGGGAATTCACCCCTCCACTTT
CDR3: CASSSGIGNGNSPLHF

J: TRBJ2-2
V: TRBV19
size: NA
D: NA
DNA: TGTGCCAGTAGTAAGACAGCGACGAACACCGGGGAGCTGTTTTTT
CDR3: CASSKTATNTGELFF

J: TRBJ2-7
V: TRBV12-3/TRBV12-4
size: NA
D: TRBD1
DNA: TGTGCTAGCAGTTCGTCAGGGGACAGGAGACAGTACTTC
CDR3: CASSSSGDRRQYF

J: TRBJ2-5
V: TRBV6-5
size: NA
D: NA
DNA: TGTGCCAGTAGCGAGGAGGGGGGCCTTTGGCCCCTATACTTC
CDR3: CASSEEGGLWPLYF

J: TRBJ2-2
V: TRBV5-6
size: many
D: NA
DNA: TGTGCCAGCAGCTTGGGACGGGGAGGCACCGGGGAGCTGTTTTTT
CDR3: CASSLGRGGTGELFF

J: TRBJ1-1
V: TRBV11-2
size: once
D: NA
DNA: TGTGCCAGCAGCTCTACACGGTCTGAAGCTTTCTTT
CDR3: CASSSTRSEAFF

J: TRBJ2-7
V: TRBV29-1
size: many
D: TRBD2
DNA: TGCAGCGTTGAGGATAGCGGGAGCCCTCCCTACGAGCAGTACTTC
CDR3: CSVEDSGSPPYEQYF

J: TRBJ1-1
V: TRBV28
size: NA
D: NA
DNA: TGTGCCAACAGTCACCTAACTCTCGGACAGTTTGGAGCTTTCTTT
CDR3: CANSHLTLGQFGAFF

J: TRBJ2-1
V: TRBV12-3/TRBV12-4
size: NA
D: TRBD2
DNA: TGTGCCAGTGGTTTGAGGACTAGCGTCTACAATGAGCAGTTCTTC
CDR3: CASGLRTSVYNEQFF

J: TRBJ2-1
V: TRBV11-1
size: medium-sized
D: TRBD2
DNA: TGTGCCAGCAGCCTCTCGACTAGCGGGAGGGGGTGGAATGAGCAGTTCTTC
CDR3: CASSLSTSGRGWNEQFF

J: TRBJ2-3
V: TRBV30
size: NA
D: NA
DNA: TGTGTCTGGAATGCAGCTAGCAGGGATACGCAGTATTTT
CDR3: CVWNAASRDTQYF

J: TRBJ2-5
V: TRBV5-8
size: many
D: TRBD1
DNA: TGTGCCAGCAGCTCGGGACAGGGGCTGGAGACCCAGTACTTC
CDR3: CASSSGQGLETQYF

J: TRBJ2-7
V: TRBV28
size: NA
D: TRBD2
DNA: TGTGCCAGCAATTTAACCGGGACTAGCTACGAGCAGTACTTC
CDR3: CASNLTGTSYEQYF

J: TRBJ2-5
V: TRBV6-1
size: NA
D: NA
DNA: TGTGTCAGCAGGTACTGGATAGACAGTCAAGAGACCCAGTACTTC
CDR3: CVSRYWIDSQETQYF

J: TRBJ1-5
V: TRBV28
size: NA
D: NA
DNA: TGTGCCAGCAGTTTAGGTAGCGCTTTGCAGCCCCAGCATTTT
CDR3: CASSLGSALQPQHF

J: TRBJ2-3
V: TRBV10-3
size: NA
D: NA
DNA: TGTGCCACTAGTGCAATACACTCCAGCATAGATACGCAGTATTTT
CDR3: CATSAIHSSIDTQYF

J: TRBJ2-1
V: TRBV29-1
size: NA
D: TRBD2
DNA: TGCAGCGTCGAAGTCCGGGCTAGCGGGATTAATGAGCAGTTCTTC
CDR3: CSVEVRASGINEQFF

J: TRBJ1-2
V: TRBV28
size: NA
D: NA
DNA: TGTGCCAGCAGCCCCCGGACCACGCGGGGCTACACCTTC
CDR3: CASSPRTTRGYTF

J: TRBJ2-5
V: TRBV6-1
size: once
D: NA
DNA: TGTGCCAGCAGTGGGGCTTGGGATCGAGAGGAGACCCAGTACTTC
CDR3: CASSGAWDREETQYF

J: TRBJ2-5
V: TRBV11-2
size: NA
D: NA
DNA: TGTGCCAGCAGCTTAGTCCTAAGGGAGACCCAGTGCTTC
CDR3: CASSLVLRETQCF

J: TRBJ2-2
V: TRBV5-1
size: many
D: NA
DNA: TGCGCCAGCAGTCCTCAACTCACTGCGAACACCGGGGAGCTGTTTTTT
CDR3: CASSPQLTANTGELFF

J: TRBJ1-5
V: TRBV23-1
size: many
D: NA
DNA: TGCGCCAGCAGTCCACACTACAGGGAGGGCAATCAGCCCCAGCATTTT
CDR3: CASSPHYREGNQPQHF

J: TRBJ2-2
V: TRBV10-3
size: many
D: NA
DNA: TGTGCCATAAAATCCGGACTGAATAGTGGCTCCACCGGGGAGCTGTTTTTT
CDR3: CAIKSGLNSGSTGELFF

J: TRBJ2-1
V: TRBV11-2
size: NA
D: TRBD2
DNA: TGTGCCAGCAACTTAGGTATGGTAGCGGGGGGGCCGAATGAGAAGTTCTTC
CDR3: CASNLGMVAGGPNEKFF

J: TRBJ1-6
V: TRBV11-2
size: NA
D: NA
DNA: TGTACCAACAGCCTTGTAATGAATTCACCCCTCCACTTT
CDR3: CTNSLVMNSPLHF

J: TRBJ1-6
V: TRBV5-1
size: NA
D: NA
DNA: TGCTCTAGCACCGGAAGTTATAATTCACCCCTCCACTTT
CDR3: CSSTGSYNSPLHF

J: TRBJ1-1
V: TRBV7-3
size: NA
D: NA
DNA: TGTGCCAGCAGCTTAACGGGGAGCGCTGAAGCTTTCTTT
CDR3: CASSLTGSAEAFF

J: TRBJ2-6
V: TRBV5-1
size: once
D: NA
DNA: TGCGCCAGCACCCGGACGGGGTGGTCTAGGGGGGCCAACGTCCTGATTTTC
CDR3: CASTRTGWSRGANVLIF

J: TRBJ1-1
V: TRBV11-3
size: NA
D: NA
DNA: TGTACCAGCAGCCCTCGGGGAGGGGAGGTTCGCGCTTTCTTC
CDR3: CTSSPRGGEVRAFF

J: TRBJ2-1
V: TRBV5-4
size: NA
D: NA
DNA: TGTGCCAGCGGCTTGGAGGGGGCTAAGTGGCATGAGCAGTTCTTC
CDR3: CASGLEGAKWHEQFF

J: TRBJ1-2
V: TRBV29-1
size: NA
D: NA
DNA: TGCAGCGTTGATGGGACGCGGGTTGGCTACACCTTC
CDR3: CSVDGTRVGYTF

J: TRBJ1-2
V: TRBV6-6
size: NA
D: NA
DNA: TGTGCCAGCAATCAGATAGGGGGTAACACCTTC
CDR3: CASNQIGGNTF

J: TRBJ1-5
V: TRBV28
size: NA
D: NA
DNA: TGTGCCAACAGTCTGTCAGGGGCGAATCAGCCCCAGCATTTT
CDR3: CANSLSGANQPQHF

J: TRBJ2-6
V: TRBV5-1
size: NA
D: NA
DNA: TGTGCCAGCAGCTTGACCTCAGTGGTAGCCAACGTCCTGACTTTC
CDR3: CASSLTSVVANVLTF

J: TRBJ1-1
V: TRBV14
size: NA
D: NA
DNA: TGTGCCAGTAGCCCTCGACTGGGACTTTACACTGAAGCTTTCTTT
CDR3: CASSPRLGLYTEAFF

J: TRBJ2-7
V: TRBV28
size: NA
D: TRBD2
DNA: TGTGCCACTTCGCTAGCGGGAGGTTACGAGCAGTACTTC
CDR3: CATSLAGGYEQYF

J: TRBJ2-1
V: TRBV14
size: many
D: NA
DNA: TGTGCCAGCAGCCGCCTGACAGGGGGGAAGACTAGCGGCCGGGTAGGTGAGCAGTTCTTC
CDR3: CASSRLTGGKTSGRVGEQFF

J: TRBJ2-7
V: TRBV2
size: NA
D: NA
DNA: TGTGCCAGCAGTGAAGGGGGCGAGCAGTACTTC
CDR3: CASSEGGEQYF

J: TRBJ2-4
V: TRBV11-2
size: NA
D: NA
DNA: TGTACCAACAACTTATCTACCGGGGACTTAGCCAAAAACATTCAGTACTTC
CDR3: CTNNLSTGDLAKNIQYF

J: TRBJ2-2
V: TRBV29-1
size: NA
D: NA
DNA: TGCAGCATCATGGGGCACTCTGGCGGGGAGCTGTTTTTT
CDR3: CSIMGHSGGELFF